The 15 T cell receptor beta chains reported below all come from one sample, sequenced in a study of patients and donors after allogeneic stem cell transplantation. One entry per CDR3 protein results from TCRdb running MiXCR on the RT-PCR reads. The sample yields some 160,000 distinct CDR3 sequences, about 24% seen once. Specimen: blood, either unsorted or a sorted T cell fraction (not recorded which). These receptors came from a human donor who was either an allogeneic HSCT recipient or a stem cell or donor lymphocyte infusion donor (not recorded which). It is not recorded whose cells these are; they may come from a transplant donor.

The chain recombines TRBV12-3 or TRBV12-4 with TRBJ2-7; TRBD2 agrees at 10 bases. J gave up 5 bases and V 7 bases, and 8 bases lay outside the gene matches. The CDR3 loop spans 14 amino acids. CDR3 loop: CASKTAGGPDEQYF. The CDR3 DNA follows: TGTGCCAGCAAAACAGCGGGGGGGCCAGACGAGCAGTACTTC.

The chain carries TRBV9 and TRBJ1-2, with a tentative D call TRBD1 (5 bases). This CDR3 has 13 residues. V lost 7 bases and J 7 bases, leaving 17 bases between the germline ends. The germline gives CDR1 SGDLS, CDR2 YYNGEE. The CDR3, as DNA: TGTGCCAGCCAATCCGGAGCTGACAGTGGCTACACCTTC. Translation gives CASQSGADSGYTF.

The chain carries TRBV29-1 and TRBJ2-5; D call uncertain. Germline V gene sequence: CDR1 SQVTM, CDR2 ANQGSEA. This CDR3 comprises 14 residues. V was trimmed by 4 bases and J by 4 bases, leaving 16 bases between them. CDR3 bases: TGCAGCGTTGTAGGGCCACCGGACCGAGAGACCCAGTACTTC. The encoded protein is CSVVGPPDRETQYF. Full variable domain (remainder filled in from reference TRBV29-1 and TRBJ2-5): SAVISQKPSRDICQRGTSLTIQCQVDSQVTMMFWYRQQPGQSLTLIATANQGSEATYESGFVIDKFPISRPNLTFSTLTVSNMSPEDSSIYLCSVVGPPDRETQYFGPGTRLLVL.

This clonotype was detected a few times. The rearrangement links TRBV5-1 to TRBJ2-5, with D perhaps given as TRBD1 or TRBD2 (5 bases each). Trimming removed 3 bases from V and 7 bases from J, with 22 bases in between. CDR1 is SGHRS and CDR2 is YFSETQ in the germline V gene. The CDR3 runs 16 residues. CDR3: CASSSPLGTGPGTQYF. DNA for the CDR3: TGCGCCAGCAGCTCCCCTCTGGGGACCGGGCCGGGGACCCAGTACTTC.

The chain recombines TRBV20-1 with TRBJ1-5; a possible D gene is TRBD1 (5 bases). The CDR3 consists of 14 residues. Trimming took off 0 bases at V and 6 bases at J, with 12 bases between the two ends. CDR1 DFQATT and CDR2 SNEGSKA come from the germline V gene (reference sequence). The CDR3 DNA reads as TGCAGTGCTAGAGAAGGGACGGGTGTTCAGCCCCAGCATTTT. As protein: CSAREGTGVQPQHF.

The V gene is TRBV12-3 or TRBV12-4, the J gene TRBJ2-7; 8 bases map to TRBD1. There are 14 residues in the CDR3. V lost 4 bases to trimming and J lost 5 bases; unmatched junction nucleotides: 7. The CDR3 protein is CASSSGAGGDEQYF. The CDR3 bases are TGTGCCAGCAGTTCCGGGGCAGGGGGCGACGAGCAGTACTTC.

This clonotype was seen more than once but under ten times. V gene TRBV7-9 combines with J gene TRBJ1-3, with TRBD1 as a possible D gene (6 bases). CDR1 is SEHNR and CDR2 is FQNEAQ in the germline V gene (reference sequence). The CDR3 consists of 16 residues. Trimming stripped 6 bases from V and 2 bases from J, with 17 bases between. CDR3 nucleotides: TGTGCCAGCAGGATAACGGGGGCCCAGGCTGGAAACACCATATATTTT. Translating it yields CASRITGAQAGNTIYF.

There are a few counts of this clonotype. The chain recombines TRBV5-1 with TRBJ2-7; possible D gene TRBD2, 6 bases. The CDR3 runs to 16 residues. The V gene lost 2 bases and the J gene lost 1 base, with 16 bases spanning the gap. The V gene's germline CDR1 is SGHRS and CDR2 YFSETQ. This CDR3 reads CASSFSSGSPSYEQYF. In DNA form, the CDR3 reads TGCGCCAGCAGCTTTTCGTCCGGGAGCCCTTCCTACGAGCAGTACTTC. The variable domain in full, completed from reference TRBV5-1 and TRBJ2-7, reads KAGVTQTPRYLIKTRGQQVTLSCSPISGHRSVSWYQQTPGQGLQFLFEYFSETQRNKGNFPGRFSGRQFSNSRSEMNVSTLELGDSALYLCASSFSSGSPSYEQYFGPGTRLTVT.

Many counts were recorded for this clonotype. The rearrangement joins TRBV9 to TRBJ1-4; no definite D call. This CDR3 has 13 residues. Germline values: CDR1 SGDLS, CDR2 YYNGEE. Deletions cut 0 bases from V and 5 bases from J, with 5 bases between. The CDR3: CASSVATNEKLFF. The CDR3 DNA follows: TGTGCCAGCAGCGTAGCTACAAATGAAAAACTGTTTTTT.

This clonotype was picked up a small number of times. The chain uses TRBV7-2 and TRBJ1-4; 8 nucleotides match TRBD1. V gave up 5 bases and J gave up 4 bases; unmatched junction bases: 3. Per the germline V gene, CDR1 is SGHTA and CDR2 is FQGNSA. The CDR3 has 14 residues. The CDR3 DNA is TGTGCCAGCAGCGGACAGGGTTATAATGAAAAACTGTTTTTT. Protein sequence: CASSGQGYNEKLFF.

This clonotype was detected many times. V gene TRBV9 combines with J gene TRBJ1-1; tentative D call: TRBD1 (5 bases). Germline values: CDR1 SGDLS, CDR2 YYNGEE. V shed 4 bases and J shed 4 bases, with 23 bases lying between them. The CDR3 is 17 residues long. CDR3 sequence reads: CASSLGWDGKAGTEAFF. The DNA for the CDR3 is TGTGCCAGCAGCCTAGGATGGGACGGGAAAGCGGGCACTGAAGCTTTCTTT.

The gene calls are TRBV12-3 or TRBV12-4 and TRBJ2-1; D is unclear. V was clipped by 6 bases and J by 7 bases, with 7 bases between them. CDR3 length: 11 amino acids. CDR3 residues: CASSPQNEQFF. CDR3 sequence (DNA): TGTGCCAGCAGCCCCCAGAATGAGCAGTTCTTC.

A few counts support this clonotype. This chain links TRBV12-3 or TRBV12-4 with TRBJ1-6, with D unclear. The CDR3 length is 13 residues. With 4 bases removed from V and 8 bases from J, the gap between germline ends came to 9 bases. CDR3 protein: CASSWGPDSPLHF. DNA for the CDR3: TGTGCCAGCAGTTGGGGTCCAGATTCACCCCTCCACTTT.

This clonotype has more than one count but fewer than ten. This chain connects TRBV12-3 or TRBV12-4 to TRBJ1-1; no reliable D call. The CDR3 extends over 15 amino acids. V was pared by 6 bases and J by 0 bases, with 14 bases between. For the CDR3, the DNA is TGTGCCAGCAGGCCGAGAGAAGCGTTGAACACTGAAGCTTTCTTT. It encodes CASRPREALNTEAFF.

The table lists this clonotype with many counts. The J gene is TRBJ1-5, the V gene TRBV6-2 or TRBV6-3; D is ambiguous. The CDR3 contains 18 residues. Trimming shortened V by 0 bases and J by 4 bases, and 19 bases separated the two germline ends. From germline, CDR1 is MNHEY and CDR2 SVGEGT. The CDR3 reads CASSYSTIRPLWNQPQHF. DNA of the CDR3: TGTGCCAGCAGTTACTCGACCATCCGACCCTTATGGAATCAGCCCCAGCATTTT.